This TCR beta chain originates from a study of blood T cells in healthy people across ages. Broader study findings: Considered underestimates were the diversity estimates obtained from one million T cells.

Trimming removed 4 bases from V and 8 bases from J; junction bases left unmatched: 13. This CDR3 is built from 16 residues. Germline V gives CDR1 MDHEN, CDR2 SYDVKM. A note on this clonotype: What it binds is unknown.

Sample-barcoded 5' priming and a J-beta primer mix drove a second PCR of 7 to 11 cycles. Using its own MiXCR run on the 5' RACE reads, TCRdb lists one record per CDR3 protein. The data show about 680,000 distinct CDR3 sequences, around 45% seen once. The receptor was isolated from a woman aged 60-75 years in good health. The chain employs TRBV28 and TRBJ2-1; 8 bases agree with TRBD2. The sequencing sample was made of blood. The CDR3 region is CASSSRAAGVEDEQFF. CDR3 in DNA: TGTGCCAGCAGTTCCCGAGCAGCGGGAGTGGAGGATGAGCAGTTCTTC.